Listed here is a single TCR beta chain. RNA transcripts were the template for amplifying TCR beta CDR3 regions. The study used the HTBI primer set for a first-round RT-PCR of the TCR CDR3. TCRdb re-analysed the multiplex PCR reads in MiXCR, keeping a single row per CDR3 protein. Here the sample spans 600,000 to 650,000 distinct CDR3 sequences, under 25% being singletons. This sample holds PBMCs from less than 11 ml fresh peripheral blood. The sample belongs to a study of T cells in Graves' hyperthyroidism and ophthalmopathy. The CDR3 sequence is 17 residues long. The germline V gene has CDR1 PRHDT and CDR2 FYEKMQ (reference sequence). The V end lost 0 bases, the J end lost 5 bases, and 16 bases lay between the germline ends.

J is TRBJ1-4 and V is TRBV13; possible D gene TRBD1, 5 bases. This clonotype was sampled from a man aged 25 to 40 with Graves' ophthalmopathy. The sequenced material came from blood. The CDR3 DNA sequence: TGTGCCAGCAGCTTAGGCTTGAGGACAATCCCGAATGAAAAACTGTTTTTT. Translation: CASSLGLRTIPNEKLFF.